A selection of T cell receptor beta chains follows, all from one sample in a study of T cells in localized non-small cell lung cancer. Profiling relied on immunoSEQ multiplex PCR, and the TCRdb table lists in-frame clones only, not all of them. The sample lists 40,000 or so clones; about four fifths were seen once. Source: peripheral blood mononuclear cells, taken before any cancer treatment. The receptors here all came from a male donor older than 55 with stage II lung adenocarcinoma. The CDR3 runs from the conserved cysteine through the conserved F or W. Each record gives: CDR3 length, clone size, V gene, D gene, CDR3 protein. D genes are given only for firm matches. Clone size appears in some rows only: once, few, many, or a class for an expanded clone.

CDR3 length: 15
clone size: few
V gene: TRBV2
D gene: TRBD2
CDR3 protein: CASRTGLAGIGELFF

CDR3 length: 15
clone size: NA
V gene: TRBV6-1
D gene: NA
CDR3 protein: CASSENRHSNQPQHF

CDR3 length: 17
clone size: NA
V gene: TRBV7-9
D gene: TRBD1
CDR3 protein: CASSLEGGTGQGNIQYF

CDR3 length: 13
clone size: NA
V gene: TRBV4-1
D gene: NA
CDR3 protein: CASSQDRGNGYTF

CDR3 length: 14
clone size: once
V gene: TRBV5-4
D gene: NA
CDR3 protein: CASSLGGRQETQYF

CDR3 length: 14
clone size: NA
V gene: TRBV30
D gene: NA
CDR3 protein: CACDNWGTNSPLHF

CDR3 length: 16
clone size: NA
V gene: TRBV7-2
D gene: TRBD1
CDR3 protein: CASSLALGTGNTEAFF

CDR3 length: 14
clone size: NA
V gene: TRBV14
D gene: NA
CDR3 protein: CASSQGLGDQPQHF

CDR3 length: 15
clone size: NA
V gene: TRBV11-3
D gene: TRBD1
CDR3 protein: CASSLGARTGDEQFF

CDR3 length: 14
clone size: few
V gene: TRBV5-4
D gene: NA
CDR3 protein: CASSFWSGTNEQFF

CDR3 length: 17
clone size: NA
V gene: TRBV7-3
D gene: NA
CDR3 protein: CAILDRWIPDAKNIQYF

CDR3 length: 17
clone size: NA
V gene: TRBV7-8
D gene: NA
CDR3 protein: CASSLAQGSSMNTEAFF

CDR3 length: 15
clone size: NA
V gene: TRBV28
D gene: NA
CDR3 protein: CASSLRPWDGNTIYF

CDR3 length: 13
clone size: NA
V gene: TRBV27
D gene: NA
CDR3 protein: CASSFRENYGYTF

CDR3 length: 14
clone size: NA
V gene: TRBV5-5
D gene: NA
CDR3 protein: CASSSLMGAYGYTF

CDR3 length: 13
clone size: NA
V gene: TRBV27
D gene: NA
CDR3 protein: CASSTDRNTEAFF

CDR3 length: 15
clone size: NA
V gene: TRBV9
D gene: NA
CDR3 protein: CASSGDTGTKNIQYF

CDR3 length: 18
clone size: NA
V gene: TRBV19
D gene: NA
CDR3 protein: CASSGTTGNWYSNQPQHF

CDR3 length: 13
clone size: NA
V gene: TRBV5-1
D gene: NA
CDR3 protein: CASRWAVNTEAFF

CDR3 length: 15
clone size: NA
V gene: TRBV7-9
D gene: TRBD1
CDR3 protein: CASSLGDRLGDTQYF

CDR3 length: 12
clone size: NA
V gene: TRBV7-9
D gene: NA
CDR3 protein: CASSLKAYGYTF

CDR3 length: 16
clone size: NA
V gene: TRBV18
D gene: NA
CDR3 protein: CASSLSNEGTNQPQHF

CDR3 length: 14
clone size: medium-sized
V gene: TRBV18
D gene: TRBD1
CDR3 protein: CASSRQGAQYEQYF

CDR3 length: 15
clone size: NA
V gene: TRBV2
D gene: NA
CDR3 protein: CASTRGGGPTDTQYF

CDR3 length: 18
clone size: once
V gene: TRBV19
D gene: NA
CDR3 protein: CASSIDFLLTIINNEQFF

CDR3 length: 15
clone size: NA
V gene: TRBV27
D gene: TRBD2
CDR3 protein: CASSKGLAEARELFF

CDR3 length: 15
clone size: NA
V gene: TRBV6-5
D gene: NA
CDR3 protein: CASSPRMGAQETQYF